This TCR beta chain appears in the sequencing data of a study of cytomegalovirus exposure and HLA in healthy donors. Study-wide findings and caveats: The study found most TCR sequences rare, yet found some public TCRs in many donors. Among immune exposure information, only CMV serostatus was available. The productive fraction for most TCR beta V segments was about 90% or about 30% in an earlier analysis.

This CDR3 contains 16 residues. V gave up 0 bases and J gave up 0 bases, with 6 bases separating them. Per the germline V gene, CDR1 is LGHNA and CDR2 is YSLEER. With 60 Vbeta and 13 Jbeta primers, the PCR was carried out. The data were produced by immunoSEQ multiplex PCR, yet TCRdb's version contains in-frame clones alone and is incomplete. The sample lists over 110,000 clones, 82% occurring once. A note on this clone: Its antigen is unknown. Other DNA sequences of this sample code for an identical CDR3.

The gene calls are TRBV4-3 and TRBJ2-6, with no clear D. The source is a male donor in good health and CMV-seronegative. The sequenced material came from PBMCs. The chain's CDR3 is CASSQDSVSGANVLTF. The CDR3 bases are TGCGCCAGCAGCCAAGATTCCGTCTCTGGGGCCAACGTCCTGACTTTC.